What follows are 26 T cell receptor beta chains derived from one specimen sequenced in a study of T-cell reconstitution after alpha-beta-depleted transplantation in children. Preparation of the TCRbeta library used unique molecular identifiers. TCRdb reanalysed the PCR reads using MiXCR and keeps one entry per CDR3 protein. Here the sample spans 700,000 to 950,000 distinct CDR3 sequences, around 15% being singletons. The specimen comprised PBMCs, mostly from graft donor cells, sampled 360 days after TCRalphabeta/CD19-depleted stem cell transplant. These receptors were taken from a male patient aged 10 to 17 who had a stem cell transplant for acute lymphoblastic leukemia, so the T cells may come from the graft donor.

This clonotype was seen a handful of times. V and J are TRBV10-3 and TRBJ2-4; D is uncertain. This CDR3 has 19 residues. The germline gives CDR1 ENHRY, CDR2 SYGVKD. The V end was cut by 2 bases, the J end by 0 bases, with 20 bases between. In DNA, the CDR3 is TGTGCCATCAGTGAGGGAATAGCATCCCCTGAACTAGCCAAAAACATTCAGTACTTC. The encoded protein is CAISEGIASPELAKNIQYF.

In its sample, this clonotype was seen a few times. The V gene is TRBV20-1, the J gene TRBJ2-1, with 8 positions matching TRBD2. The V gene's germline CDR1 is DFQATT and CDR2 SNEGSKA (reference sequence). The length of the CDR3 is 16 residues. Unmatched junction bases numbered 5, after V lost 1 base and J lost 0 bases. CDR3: CSARVAGLTSYNEQFF. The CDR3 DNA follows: TGCAGTGCTAGAGTAGCGGGACTCACCTCCTACAATGAGCAGTTCTTC.

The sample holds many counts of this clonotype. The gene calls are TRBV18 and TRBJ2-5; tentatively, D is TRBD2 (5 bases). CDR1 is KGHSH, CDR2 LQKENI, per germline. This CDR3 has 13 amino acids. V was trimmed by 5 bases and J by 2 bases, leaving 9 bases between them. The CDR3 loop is CASSTTRQETQYF. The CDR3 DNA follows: TGTGCCAGCTCAACTACTAGACAAGAGACCCAGTACTTC.

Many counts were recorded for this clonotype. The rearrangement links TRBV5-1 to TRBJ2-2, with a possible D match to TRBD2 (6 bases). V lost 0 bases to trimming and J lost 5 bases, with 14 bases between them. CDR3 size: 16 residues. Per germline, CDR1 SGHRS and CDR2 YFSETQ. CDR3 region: CASSLDGGGVTGELFF. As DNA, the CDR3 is TGCGCCAGCAGCTTGGACGGGGGAGGAGTAACCGGGGAGCTGTTTTTT.

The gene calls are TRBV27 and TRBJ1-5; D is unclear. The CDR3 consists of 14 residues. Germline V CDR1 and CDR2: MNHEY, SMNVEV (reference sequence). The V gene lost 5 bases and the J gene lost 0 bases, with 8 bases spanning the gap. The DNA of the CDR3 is TGTGCCAGCAGTGCGACTTCTAGCAATCAGCCCCAGCATTTT. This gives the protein CASSATSSNQPQHF.

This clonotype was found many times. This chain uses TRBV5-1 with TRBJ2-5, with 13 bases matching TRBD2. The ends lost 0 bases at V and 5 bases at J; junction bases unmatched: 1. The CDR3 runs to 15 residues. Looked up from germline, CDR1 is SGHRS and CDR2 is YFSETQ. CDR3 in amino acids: CASSLGTSGSETQYF. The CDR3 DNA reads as TGCGCCAGCAGCTTGGGGACTAGCGGGAGTGAGACCCAGTACTTC.

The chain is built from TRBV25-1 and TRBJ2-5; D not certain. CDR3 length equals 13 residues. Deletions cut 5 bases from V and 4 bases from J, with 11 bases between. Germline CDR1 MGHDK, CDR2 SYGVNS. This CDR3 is CASSYAGVETQYF. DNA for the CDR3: TGTGCCAGCAGTTACGCAGGAGTAGAGACCCAGTACTTC. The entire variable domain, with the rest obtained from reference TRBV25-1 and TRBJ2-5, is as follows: EADIYQTPRYLVIGTGKKITLECSQTMGHDKMYWYQQDPGMELHLIHYSYGVNSTEKGDLSSESTVSRIRTEHFPLTLESARPSHTSQYLCASSYAGVETQYFGPGTRLLVL.

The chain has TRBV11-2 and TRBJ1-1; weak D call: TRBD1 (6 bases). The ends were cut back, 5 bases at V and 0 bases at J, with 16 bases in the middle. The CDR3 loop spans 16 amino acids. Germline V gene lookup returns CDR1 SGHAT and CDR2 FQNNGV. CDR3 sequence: CASSLRGGIMNTEAFF. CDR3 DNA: TGTGCCAGCAGCCTTCGAGGGGGGATCATGAACACTGAAGCTTTCTTT.

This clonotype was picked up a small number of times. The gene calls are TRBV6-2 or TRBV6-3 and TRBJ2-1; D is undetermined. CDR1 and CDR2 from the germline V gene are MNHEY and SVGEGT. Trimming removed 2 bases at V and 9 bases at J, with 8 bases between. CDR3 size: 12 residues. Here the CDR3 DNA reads TGTGCCAGCAGTTACCCTAGTTCTGAGCAGTTCTTC. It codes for CASSYPSSEQFF.

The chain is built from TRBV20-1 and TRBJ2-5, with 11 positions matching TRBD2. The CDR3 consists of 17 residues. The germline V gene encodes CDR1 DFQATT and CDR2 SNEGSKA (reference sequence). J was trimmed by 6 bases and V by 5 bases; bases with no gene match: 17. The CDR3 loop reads CSAQEMISGRAGKTQYF. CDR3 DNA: TGCAGTGCTCAGGAGATGATTAGCGGGAGGGCAGGAAAGACCCAGTACTTC.

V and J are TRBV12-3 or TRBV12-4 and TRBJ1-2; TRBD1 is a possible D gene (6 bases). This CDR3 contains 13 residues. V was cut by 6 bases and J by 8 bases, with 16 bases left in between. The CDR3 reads CASSPTGLWGYTF. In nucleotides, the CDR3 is TGTGCCAGCAGCCCGACAGGCTTGTGGGGCTACACCTTC.

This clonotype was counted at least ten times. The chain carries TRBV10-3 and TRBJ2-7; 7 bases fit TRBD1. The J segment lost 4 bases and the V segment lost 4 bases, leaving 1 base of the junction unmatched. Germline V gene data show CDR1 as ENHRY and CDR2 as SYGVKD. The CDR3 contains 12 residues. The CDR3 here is CAISVQGYEQYF. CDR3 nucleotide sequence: TGTGCCATCAGTGTACAGGGGTACGAGCAGTACTTC.

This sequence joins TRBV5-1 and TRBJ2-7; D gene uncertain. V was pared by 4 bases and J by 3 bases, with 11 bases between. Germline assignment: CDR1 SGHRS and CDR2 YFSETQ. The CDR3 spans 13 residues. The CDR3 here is CASSDHMSYEQYF. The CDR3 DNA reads TGCGCCAGCAGCGACCATATGAGCTACGAGCAGTACTTC.

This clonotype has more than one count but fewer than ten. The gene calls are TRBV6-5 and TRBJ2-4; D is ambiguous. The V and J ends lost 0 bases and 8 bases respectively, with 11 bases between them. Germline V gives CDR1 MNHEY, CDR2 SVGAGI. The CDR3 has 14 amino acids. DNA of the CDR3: TGTGCCAGCAGTTACTCGGGCCAGATGCACATTCAGTACTTC. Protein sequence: CASSYSGQMHIQYF.

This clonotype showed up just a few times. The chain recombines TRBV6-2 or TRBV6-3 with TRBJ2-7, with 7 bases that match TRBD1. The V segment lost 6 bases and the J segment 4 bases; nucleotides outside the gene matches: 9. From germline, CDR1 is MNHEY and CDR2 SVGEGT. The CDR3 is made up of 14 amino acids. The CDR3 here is CASSRGGQEYEQYF. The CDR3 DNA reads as TGTGCCAGCAGCCGGGGTGGACAGGAATACGAGCAGTACTTC.

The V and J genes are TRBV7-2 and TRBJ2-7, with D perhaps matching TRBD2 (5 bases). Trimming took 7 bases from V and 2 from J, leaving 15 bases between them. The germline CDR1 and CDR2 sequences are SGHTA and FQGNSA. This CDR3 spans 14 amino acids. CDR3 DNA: TGTGCCAGCACCTTGAGGTCGGGGACCTACGAGCAGTACTTC. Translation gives CASTLRSGTYEQYF.

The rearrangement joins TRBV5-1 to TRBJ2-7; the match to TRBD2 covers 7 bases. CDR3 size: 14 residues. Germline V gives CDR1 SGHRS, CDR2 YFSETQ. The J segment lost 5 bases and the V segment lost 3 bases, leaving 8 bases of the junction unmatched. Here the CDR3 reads CASSWKSLANEQYF. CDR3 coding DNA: TGCGCCAGCAGCTGGAAATCACTAGCGAACGAGCAGTACTTC.

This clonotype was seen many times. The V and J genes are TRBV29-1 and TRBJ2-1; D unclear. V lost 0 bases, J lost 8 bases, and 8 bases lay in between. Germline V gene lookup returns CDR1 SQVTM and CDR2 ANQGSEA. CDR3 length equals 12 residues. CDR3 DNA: TGCAGCGTTGAAGATATGTTTGATGAGCAGTTCTTC. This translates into CSVEDMFDEQFF.

CDR3 sequence (DNA): TGCGCCAGCAAGAGGCGGGAGTCGTCCTACGAGCAGTACTTC. Translated: CASKRRESSYEQYF. The chain carries TRBV5-1 and TRBJ2-7; 7 positions match TRBD2. The CDR3 contains 14 residues. Germline lookup yields CDR1 SGHRS and CDR2 YFSETQ. V dropped 6 bases and J dropped 1; count of bases not matched to a gene: 7.

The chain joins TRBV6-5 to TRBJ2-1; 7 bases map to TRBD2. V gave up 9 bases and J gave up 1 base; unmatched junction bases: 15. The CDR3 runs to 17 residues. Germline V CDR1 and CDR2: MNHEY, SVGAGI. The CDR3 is CARPKRENLPSYNEQFF. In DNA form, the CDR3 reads TGTGCCAGACCAAAGCGGGAAAACCTACCATCCTACAATGAGCAGTTCTTC.

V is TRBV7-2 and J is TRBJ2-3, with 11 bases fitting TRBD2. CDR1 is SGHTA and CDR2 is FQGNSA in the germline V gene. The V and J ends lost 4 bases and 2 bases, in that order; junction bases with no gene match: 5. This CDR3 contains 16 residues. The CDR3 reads CASSYGLAGLTDTQYF. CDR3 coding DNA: TGTGCCAGCAGCTACGGACTAGCGGGCCTCACAGATACGCAGTATTTT.

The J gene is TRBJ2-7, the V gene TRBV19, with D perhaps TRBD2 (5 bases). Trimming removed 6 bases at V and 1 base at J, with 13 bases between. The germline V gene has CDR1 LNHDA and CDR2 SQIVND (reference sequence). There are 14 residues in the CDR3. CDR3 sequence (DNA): TGTGCCAGTAGCCCGGCGAGGGCGTCCTACGAGCAGTACTTC. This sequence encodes CASSPARASYEQYF.

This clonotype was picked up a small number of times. The CDR3 loop is CASSLTSASGRKETQYF. The CDR3 bases are TGTGCCAGCAGCTTAACGTCGGCTAGCGGGAGAAAAGAGACCCAGTACTTC. J is TRBJ2-5 and V is TRBV7-3; 10 nucleotides match TRBD2. This CDR3 comprises 17 residues. Trimming took 0 bases from V and 3 from J; bases not matched to a gene: 7. Germline V gene sequence: CDR1 SGHTA, CDR2 FQGTGA.

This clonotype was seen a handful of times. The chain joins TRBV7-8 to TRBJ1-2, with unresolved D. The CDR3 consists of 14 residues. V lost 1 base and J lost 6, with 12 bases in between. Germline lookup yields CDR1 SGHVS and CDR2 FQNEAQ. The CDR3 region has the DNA TGTGCCAGCAGCTTAGGTCCCCTTCCTAATGGCTACACCTTC. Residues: CASSLGPLPNGYTF.

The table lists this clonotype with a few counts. CDR3 nucleotide sequence: TGTGCCAGTAGTATATCATGGCAGGGGACGGGTGGCTACACCTTC. It translates to CASSISWQGTGGYTF. The chain links TRBV19 to TRBJ1-2; the D gene is possibly TRBD1 (6 bases). This CDR3 comprises 15 residues. V lost 2 bases and J lost 7, with 17 bases in between. Germline loops: CDR1 LNHDA, CDR2 SQIVND (reference sequence).

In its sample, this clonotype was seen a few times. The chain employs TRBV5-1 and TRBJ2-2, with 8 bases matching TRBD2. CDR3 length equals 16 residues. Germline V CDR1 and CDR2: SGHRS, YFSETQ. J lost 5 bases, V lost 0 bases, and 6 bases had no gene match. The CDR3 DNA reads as TGCGCCAGCAGCTTGGGAAGCGGGAGCGGGACCGGGGAGCTGTTTTTT. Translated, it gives CASSLGSGSGTGELFF.